What follows are 28 T cell receptor beta chains derived from one specimen sequenced in a study of OX40 agonist ivuxolimab in advanced cancers. Clones were read by immunoSEQ multiplex PCR, and TCRdb kept only the in-frame ones, dropping some. The sample shows about 100,000 clones, roughly 95% of them seen only once. The sequencing here drew on CD4+ or CD8+ T cells sorted from blood, taken in a trial of the OX40 agonist ivuxolimab. The source is an adult with an advanced solid tumor such as melanoma, head and neck, liver or kidney cancer.

The chain carries TRBV28 and TRBJ2-3; D may correspond to TRBD1 or TRBD2 (5 bases each). The CDR3 runs 16 residues. Germline CDR1 reads MDHEN; CDR2 reads SYDVKM. Trimming cost V 3 bases and J 5 bases, with 18 bases left between them. This chain's CDR3 is CASSFMGEEEEDTQYF. As DNA, the CDR3 is TGTGCCAGCAGTTTTATGGGGGAAGAGGAAGAAGATACGCAGTATTTT.

The CDR3 coding sequence is TGTGCCAGCAGTCGCAAAGGCGCAGATACGCAGTATTTT. The encoded protein is CASSRKGADTQYF. This chain connects TRBV6-5 to TRBJ2-3, with no clear D. Per germline, CDR1 MNHEY and CDR2 SVGAGI. CDR3 length equals 13 residues. V was pared by 5 bases and J by 4 bases, with 10 bases between.

The chain recombines TRBV6-5 with TRBJ2-5, with D possibly TRBD1 on 5 matching bases. The V gene's germline CDR1 is MNHEY and CDR2 SVGAGI. The CDR3 totals 14 residues. The ends were cut back, 0 bases at V and 4 bases at J, with 9 bases in the middle. CDR3 in amino acids: CASSYSGRRETQYF. CDR3 nucleotides: TGTGCCAGCAGTTACTCGGGGCGACGAGAGACCCAGTACTTC.

The chain uses TRBV7-8 and TRBJ2-2; 16 bases line up with TRBD2. Germline values: CDR1 SGHVS, CDR2 FQNEAQ. The CDR3 runs 18 residues. V was pared by 5 bases and J by 6 bases, with 9 bases of the junction left unmatched. CDR3 region: CASSLGTSGRARPGELFF. The CDR3 coding sequence is TGTGCCAGCAGCCTTGGGACTAGCGGGAGGGCCAGGCCCGGGGAGCTGTTTTTT.

This clone showed up just a few times. The chain uses TRBV5-1 and TRBJ2-5, with 8 bases lining up with TRBD2. V trimming: 0 bases; J trimming: 2 bases; junction bases outside the gene matches: 3. Germline loops: CDR1 SGHRS, CDR2 YFSETQ. The CDR3 contains 15 residues. The CDR3 sequence: CASSLEGGGQETQYF. As DNA, the CDR3 is TGCGCCAGCAGCTTGGAGGGCGGGGGGCAAGAGACCCAGTACTTC.

The chain couples TRBV11-2 to TRBJ2-1, with D perhaps TRBD2 (5 bases). Per the germline V gene, CDR1 is SGHAT and CDR2 is FQNNGV. V lost 5 bases to trimming and J lost 0 bases, with 14 bases between them. This CDR3 is 16 amino acids long. CDR3 bases: TGTGCCAGCAGCCTGGGAGACTCTAGCTCCTACAATGAGCAGTTCTTC. This sequence encodes CASSLGDSSSYNEQFF. Based on the CDR3 plus reference TRBV11-2 and TRBJ2-1, the full variable domain is EAGVAQSPRYKIIEKRQSVAFWCNPISGHATLYWYQQILGQGPKLLIQFQNNGVVDDSQLPKDRFSAERLKGVDSTLKIQPAKLEDSAVYLCASSLGDSSSYNEQFFGPGTRLTVL.

The rearrangement links TRBV20-1 to TRBJ1-1, with no clear D. Germline V gene sequence: CDR1 DFQATT, CDR2 SNEGSKA (reference sequence). The CDR3 consists of 11 residues. V was cut by 3 bases and J by 7 bases, with 9 bases left in between. DNA of the CDR3: TGCAGTGCTAGGGGTGGGGTTGAAGCTTTCTTT. Amino acid sequence: CSARGGVEAFF.

The chain recombines TRBV7-9 with TRBJ2-1, with 9 bases that match TRBD2. In germline, CDR1 is SEHNR, CDR2 FQNEAQ (reference sequence). CDR3 size: 16 residues. Trimming at V came to 3 bases and at J to 9 bases, leaving 12 bases not matched to a gene. The CDR3 coding sequence is TGTGCCAGCAGCTTCTTATCGGTAGCGGGAGAACGTGAGCAGTTCTTC. Amino acids: CASSFLSVAGEREQFF. Drawing the rest from reference TRBV7-9 and TRBJ2-1, the complete variable domain is DTGVSQNPRHKITKRGQNVTFRCDPISEHNRLYWYRQTLGQGPEFLTYFQNEAQLEKSRLLSDRFSAERPKGSFSTLEIQRTEQGDSAMYLCASSFLSVAGEREQFFGPGTRLTVL.

This clone was found once. The chain uses TRBV7-9 and TRBJ2-7, with unresolved D. Germline V lookup: CDR1 SEHNR, CDR2 FQNEAQ (reference sequence). The ends were cut back, 2 bases at V and 7 bases at J, with 12 bases in the middle. The CDR3 is 13 amino acids. CDR3 amino acids: CASSLSTSGEQYF. The CDR3 bases are TGTGCCAGCAGCTTAAGTACCAGTGGGGAGCAGTACTTC.

This clone was detected a few times. The gene calls are TRBV2 and TRBJ1-1, with D uncertain. There are 14 residues in the CDR3. Germline-derived CDR1 and CDR2 are SNHLY and FYNNEI. V was trimmed by 11 bases and J by 3 bases, leaving 19 bases between them. The DNA for the CDR3 is TGTGCCGTACCCCCTGGAGGACGGGACACTGAAGCTTTCTTT. Protein: CAVPPGGRDTEAFF. The full variable domain, in which reference TRBV2 and TRBJ1-1 provide the parts outside the CDR3, is EPEVTQTPSHQVTQMGQEVILRCVPISNHLYFYWYRQILGQKVEFLVSFYNNEISEKSEIFDDQFSVERPDGSNFTLKIRSTKLEDSAMYFCAVPPGGRDTEAFFGQGTRLTVV.

The CDR3, as DNA: TGTGCCAGCAGTACGGGACTAGCGCCCTACAATGAGCAGTTCTTC. Translation gives CASSTGLAPYNEQFF. This rearrangement joins TRBV7-9 to TRBJ2-1; 10 bases are shared with TRBD2. The V gene end was trimmed by 6 bases and the J gene end by 2 bases; junction bases not matched to a gene: 4. The CDR3 has 15 residues. Looked up from germline, CDR1 is SEHNR and CDR2 is FQNEAQ (reference sequence).

The chain couples TRBV5-4 to TRBJ1-1, with a weak D call TRBD1 (6 bases). This CDR3 region has 17 residues. V was clipped by 3 bases and J by 3 bases, with 21 bases between them. Germline loops: CDR1 SGHNT, CDR2 YYREEE (reference sequence). The CDR3: CASSSFLIQGTDTEAFF. The DNA for the CDR3 is TGTGCCAGCAGCTCGTTCCTCATACAGGGTACGGACACTGAAGCTTTCTTT.

This rearrangement joins TRBV28 to TRBJ2-2; 10 nucleotides agree with TRBD1. Germline CDR1 MDHEN, CDR2 SYDVKM. J was trimmed by 6 bases and V by 5 bases; bases with no gene match: 6. The CDR3 covers 15 residues. In nucleotides, the CDR3 is TGTGCCAGCAGTACCGGGACAGGGGAGGCCGGGGAGCTGTTTTTT. This translates into CASSTGTGEAGELFF.

CDR3 protein: CASSYRSGSGTDTQYF. DNA for the CDR3: TGTGCCAGCAGCTACCGAAGCGGGAGTGGGACAGATACGCAGTATTTT. This rearrangement joins TRBV7-9 to TRBJ2-3, with 8 bases identical to TRBD2. CDR1 and CDR2 from the germline V gene are SEHNR and FQNEAQ (reference sequence). The CDR3 sequence is 16 residues long. With V trimmed by 4 bases and J by 3 bases, 9 bases remained unmatched.

The chain uses TRBV2 and TRBJ2-7; weak D call: TRBD1 (6 bases). The CDR3 has 14 residues. Trimming removed 4 bases from V and 2 bases from J, with 12 bases in between. The germline V gene encodes CDR1 SNHLY and CDR2 FYNNEI. The CDR3 region is CASSVDSFPYEQYF. DNA for the CDR3: TGTGCCAGCAGTGTGGACAGCTTTCCCTACGAGCAGTACTTC.

V usage is TRBV5-8 and J usage is TRBJ2-1; D may be TRBD1 or TRBD2 (5 bases each). CDR1 and CDR2 from the germline V gene are SGHTS and YDEGEE. V was trimmed by 3 bases and J by 3 bases, leaving 7 bases between them. The length of the CDR3 is 13 residues. CDR3: CASSWGNYNEQFF. As DNA, the CDR3 is TGTGCCAGCAGCTGGGGGAACTACAATGAGCAGTTCTTC.

The chain is built from TRBV27 and TRBJ2-3, with 8 bases lining up with TRBD2. Germline assignment: CDR1 MNHEY and CDR2 SMNVEV (reference sequence). V lost 4 bases to trimming and J lost 4 bases; unmatched junction nucleotides: 7. The CDR3 is 15 amino acids. CDR3 DNA sequence: TGTGCCAGCAGTTACGGGGGGGCGGGCGCAGATACGCAGTATTTT. Protein product: CASSYGGAGADTQYF.

The chain links TRBV7-9 to TRBJ1-2, with no clear D. Trimming removed 1 base from V and 6 bases from J, with 12 bases in between. The V gene's germline CDR1 is SEHNR and CDR2 FQNEAQ (reference sequence). This CDR3 contains 14 residues. The CDR3 nucleotides read TGTGCCAGCAGCTTAGTAGGTAGGGTGGATGGCTACACCTTC. It translates to CASSLVGRVDGYTF.

The chain is built from TRBV7-2 and TRBJ2-1, with 12 bases matching TRBD2. The CDR3 is made up of 16 amino acids. The V segment lost 1 base and the J segment 4 bases; nucleotides outside the gene matches: 2. Germline lookup yields CDR1 SGHTA and CDR2 FQGNSA. CDR3 in amino acids: CASSLDLAGGYNEQFF. The DNA of the CDR3 is TGTGCCAGCAGCTTAGACCTAGCGGGGGGGTACAATGAGCAGTTCTTC.

The DNA for the CDR3 is TGTGCCAGCTGGAGGGGAGGGAATACAGATACGCAGTATTTT. It yields the protein CASWRGGNTDTQYF. This chain uses TRBV28 with TRBJ2-3; TRBD2 agrees at 7 bases. Looked up from germline, CDR1 is MDHEN and CDR2 is SYDVKM. The CDR3 covers 14 residues. V shed 8 bases, J shed 3 bases, and the junction held 8 bases outside the gene matches.

This clone was observed a single time. This chain uses TRBV6-5 with TRBJ1-5; D uncertain. This CDR3 has 15 residues. V lost 5 bases, J lost 0 bases, and 11 bases lay in between. CDR1 MNHEY and CDR2 SVGAGI come from the germline V gene. CDR3 sequence reads: CASSTTGYSNQPQHF. As DNA, the CDR3 is TGTGCCAGCAGTACAACGGGTTATAGCAATCAGCCCCAGCATTTT.

V is TRBV6-1 and J is TRBJ2-7, with D perhaps matching TRBD2 (6 bases). V lost 2 bases and J lost 4, with 9 bases in between. CDR3 length: 13 amino acids. CDR1 MNHNS and CDR2 SASEGT come from the germline V gene. The CDR3 here is CASSEIGSYEQYF. The CDR3 coding sequence is TGTGCCAGCAGTGAAATCGGGAGTTACGAGCAGTACTTC.

The rearrangement links TRBV19 to TRBJ1-3; 7 positions match TRBD1. The length of the CDR3 is 13 residues. V lost 3 bases, J lost 8 bases, and 4 bases stayed unmatched. CDR1 is LNHDA and CDR2 is SQIVND in the germline V gene (reference sequence). The CDR3 DNA follows: TGTGCCAGTAGTATGGCAGGGGGGTACACCATATATTTT. Protein product: CASSMAGGYTIYF.

J is TRBJ1-1 and V is TRBV28; no firm D call. Germline values: CDR1 MDHEN, CDR2 SYDVKM. Trimming left V 3 bases short and J 0 bases short, with 8 bases between. The CDR3 length is 14 residues. The CDR3 region has the DNA TGTGCCAGCAGTTTGGGAGTACTGAACACTGAAGCTTTCTTT. This codes for CASSLGVLNTEAFF. The full variable domain, rest sourced from reference TRBV28 and TRBJ1-1, is DVKVTQSSRYLVKRTGEKVFLECVQDMDHENMFWYRQDPGLGLRLIYFSYDVKMKEKGDIPEGYSVSREKKERFSLILESASTNQTSMYLCASSLGVLNTEAFFGQGTRLTVV.

The chain uses TRBV5-5 and TRBJ2-3, with TRBD2 identical over 7 bases. The CDR3 loop spans 13 amino acids. V gave up 7 bases and J gave up 5 bases; unmatched junction bases: 7. Germline values: CDR1 SGHKS, CDR2 YYEKEE (reference sequence). The CDR3 DNA follows: TGTGCCAGCTCTTTTGGGAGGGTAGATACGCAGTATTTT. This encodes CASSFGRVDTQYF.

V usage is TRBV30 and J usage is TRBJ1-5; no firm D call. The CDR3 loop spans 13 amino acids. V was trimmed by 4 bases and J by 3 bases, leaving 10 bases between them. Germline CDR1 GTSNPN, CDR2 SVGIG (reference sequence). CDR3 loop: CAWKGGSNQPQHF. As DNA, the CDR3 is TGTGCCTGGAAGGGAGGGTCCAATCAGCCCCAGCATTTT.

The genes are TRBV27 and TRBJ2-7, with no clear D. Trimming pared 3 bases from V and 5 bases from J, leaving 11 bases between. CDR1 is MNHEY, CDR2 SMNVEV, per germline (reference sequence). The CDR3 sequence is 13 residues long. The CDR3 protein is CASSFNSRDEQYF. The CDR3 DNA reads TGTGCCAGCAGTTTTAACTCTCGAGACGAGCAGTACTTC.

This chain links TRBV27 with TRBJ2-3; D not resolved. The V end was cut by 3 bases, the J end by 3 bases, with 7 bases between. Germline-derived CDR1 and CDR2 are MNHEY and SMNVEV (reference sequence). The CDR3 is 13 amino acids. The DNA for the CDR3 is TGTGCCAGCAGTTTGACTTTTACAGATACGCAGTATTTT. It encodes CASSLTFTDTQYF.